This T cell receptor (beta chain) was sequenced for a study of blood T cell repertoires in COVID-19. About the research overall: The samples span acute and convalescent COVID-19 from the United States, Italy and Spain. T cells, B-cell-depleted T cells, or PBMCs supplied cDNA or gDNA.

Original processing methods: Reference gene primers were amplified, and this amplification served to estimate nucleated cell counts. Profiled with immunoSEQ multiplex PCR; TCRdb holds only in-frame clones, not every one. V, J and clone size are those of that table, while D and trimming were read from the DNA. The table lists around 200,000 clones, around nine tenths of them singletons, with 5.5% to 7.5% in the top ten. This CDR3 contains 13 residues. Germline V gives CDR1 MNHEY, CDR2 SVGAGI. Trimming left V 6 bases short and J 6 bases short, with 14 bases between. The sequence derives from a man between 60 and 75 years old who had recovered from COVID-19. V usage is TRBV6-5 and J usage is TRBJ1-2; D gene uncertain. The sequenced sample was peripheral blood. CDR3 protein: CASRLNGDNGYTF. In DNA form, the CDR3 reads TGTGCCAGCAGACTTAACGGGGATAATGGCTACACCTTC.